This is a list of T cell receptor beta chains from one sample in a study of PD-1 blockade in classical Hodgkin lymphoma. Generated by immunoSEQ multiplex PCR, the TCRdb table keeps only in-frame clones and is missing some. The sample includes around 100,000 clones, about nine tenths of them seen just once. This specimen consisted of peripheral blood mononuclear cells (PBMCs), obtained before the fourth cycle of nivolumab. These receptors all stem from a human donor with classical Hodgkin lymphoma. The CDR3 runs from the conserved cysteine through the conserved F or W. D genes are given only for firm matches. Expanded clones get a size class; other rows say once, few or many, or leave the size out.

V	J	D	size	DNA	CDR3
TRBV29-1	TRBJ2-5	NA	NA	TGCAGCGTTGAAGATCAACTGAAAGAGACCCAGTACTTC	CSVEDQLKETQYF
TRBV4-2	TRBJ1-2	NA	NA	TGTGCCAGCAGAAGGGACCTCCACTCTAACTATGGCTACACCTTC	CASRRDLHSNYGYTF
TRBV5-4	TRBJ2-7	TRBD1	NA	TGTGCCAGCAGCCCTCAGGGGGTCTACGAGCAGTACTTC	CASSPQGVYEQYF
TRBV7-8	TRBJ2-7	NA	NA	TGTGCCAGCAGCTTAGACACTGGGGCCGAGGGCGAGCAGTACTTC	CASSLDTGAEGEQYF
TRBV7-9	TRBJ1-2	NA	NA	TGTGCCAGCAGCTTATGGCAGGGTTCCGTTGGCTACACCTTC	CASSLWQGSVGYTF
TRBV5-6	TRBJ2-7	TRBD2	NA	TGTGCCAGCAGCTTGGGACTAGCTATAACAAAGCAGTACTTC	CASSLGLAITKQYF
TRBV15	TRBJ2-7	NA	NA	TGTGCCACCAGCAGAGATGTATCTTACGAGCAGTACTTC	CATSRDVSYEQYF
TRBV30	TRBJ2-1	NA	NA	TGTGCCTGGAGTGTATTGGTCCCCCCCCGGGGCGATGAGCAGTTCTTC	CAWSVLVPPRGDEQFF
TRBV30	TRBJ1-1	TRBD1	NA	TGTGCCTGGAGTGCGGACAGGGTGGTGGCTGAAGCTTTCTTT	CAWSADRVVAEAFF
TRBV7-2	TRBJ2-7	NA	NA	TGTGCCAGCAGCCCTAGGGGCCATTACGAGCAGTACTTC	CASSPRGHYEQYF
TRBV6-5	TRBJ2-7	TRBD2	NA	TGTGCCAGCAGAGGACTAGCGGGGATCTACGAGCAGTACTTC	CASRGLAGIYEQYF
TRBV4-2	TRBJ2-1	TRBD1	NA	TGTGCCAGCGAATCCCGACAGGGGGCCTACAATGAGCAGTTCTTC	CASESRQGAYNEQFF
TRBV7-2	TRBJ2-1	NA	NA	TGTGCCAGCACCCTTGACGCAAGCTCCTACAATGAGCAGTTCTTC	CASTLDASSYNEQFF
TRBV27	TRBJ1-2	NA	NA	TGTGCCAGCAGTTTAGCAGGGACTGGTGGCTACACCTTC	CASSLAGTGGYTF
TRBV4-1	TRBJ1-2	NA	NA	TGCGCCAGCACCCTTCAGGAGAGCCCGGCGGGCTATGGCTACACCTTC	CASTLQESPAGYGYTF
TRBV19	TRBJ2-1	NA	NA	TGTGCCACCGAGGATTGGAGCCAATCTGAGCAGTTCTTC	CATEDWSQSEQFF
TRBV27	TRBJ1-6	NA	NA	TGTGCCAGCAGTTTCGTCGATAATTCACCCCTCCACTTT	CASSFVDNSPLHF
TRBV28	TRBJ1-1	NA	once	TGTGCCAGCGGTGCCTTTACTCTCCCTTTGCCCTGGCAGGTGAACACTGAAGCTTTCTTT	CASGAFTLPLPWQVNTEAFF
TRBV19	TRBJ2-7	TRBD1	NA	TGTGCCAGTAGTATTGGACAGGGGGGGTACGAGCAGTACTTC	CASSIGQGGYEQYF